This record concerns one T cell receptor (beta chain) sequence. This sample was included in a study of shared clonotypes between healthy human individuals. V was clipped by 8 bases and J by 2 bases, with 16 bases between them. The CDR3 loop spans 14 amino acids. Germline loops: CDR1 WNHNN, CDR2 SYGVQD (reference sequence). Only in-frame clones appear in the TCRdb table, and some are missing; sequencing was by immunoSEQ multiplex PCR. The table includes about 770,000 clones, approximately 77% detected once. This TCR came from a woman aged 30 to 39 in good health. The chain carries TRBV10-1 and TRBJ2-7; weak D call: TRBD1 (5 bases). Sequencing was carried out using memory CD4+ T cells sorted from blood. The sample's subset: CD45RA-negative fraction. The CDR3 DNA reads as TGCGCCAGCGGCCAGACAGATCCCCCCTACGAGCAGTACTTC. It encodes CASGQTDPPYEQYF.